A selection of T cell receptor beta chains follows, all from one sample in a study of blood T cells in healthy people across ages. TCRdb itself ran the 5' RACE reads through MiXCR, one entry per CDR3 protein. The table records about 680,000 distinct CDR3 sequences, around 48% of them present only once. Sequencing was carried out using blood. The source of these receptors is a woman in her sixties in good health. CDR3s include the opening cysteine and the closing phenylalanine or tryptophan. A D gene is named only where the DNA matches it firmly.

v_call | d_call | cdr3_aa
TRBV5-1 | NA | CASSLIPGSSYEQYF
TRBV29-1 | TRBD1 | CSVVQGVAKNIQYF
TRBV7-2 | NA | CASSLDGDEQFF
TRBV4-2 | NA | CASSQEDSLYGNNEQFF
TRBV5-1 | NA | CASRNRPSEKLFF
TRBV12-5 | TRBD2 | CASGLASGRRYF
TRBV20-1 | NA | CSARERDYEQYF
TRBV9 | NA | CASSVSRGETQYF
TRBV14 | NA | CASSLSWGTEAFF
TRBV5-1 | TRBD2 | CASSFTGTSGMWGNEQFF
TRBV24-1 | TRBD1 | CAAGQGTDTQYF
TRBV25-1 | NA | CASSREINIQYF
TRBV20-1 | NA | CSGREGGTDTQYF
TRBV28 | NA | CASSVRAIGELFF
TRBV5-4 | NA | CASSLGPGLSYEQYF
TRBV21-1 | NA | CASSKAFGKLAASSYEQYF
TRBV20-1 | TRBD1 | CSALQGAVPDNEQFF
TRBV5-1 | TRBD2 | CASSRRGGRNQAYNEQFF
TRBV6-2/TRBV6-3 | NA | CASSYLRQSSNQPQHF
TRBV12-3/TRBV12-4 | NA | CASSLYYGGNEQFF
TRBV2 | NA | CANKLDQSSYNEQYF
TRBV7-6 | TRBD1 | CASSLRQGANEKLFF
TRBV20-1 | TRBD2 | CSAGIAGGKETQYF
TRBV27 | TRBD2 | CASSFGLADREQYF
TRBV6-1 | NA | CASSERGDTEAFF
TRBV29-1 | TRBD2 | CSVVEREIGDTQYF
TRBV6-2/TRBV6-3 | NA | CASNQAYTEAFF
TRBV20-1 | NA | CSVVGPGVDRPREAFF
TRBV6-6 | NA | CASSSLASPLHF
TRBV10-3 | NA | CAISDTGKVWYCTDTQYF
TRBV5-1 | TRBD1 | CASTTGGTNEKLFF
TRBV3-1 | NA | CASSQVVGSVGYTF
TRBV5-6 | NA | CASSPRIVAKNIQYF
TRBV7-3 | TRBD2 | CASSISGSAYNEQFF
TRBV9 | NA | CASSEGTGVAQYF
TRBV7-9 | TRBD2 | CASSPTSGRAPYNEQFF
TRBV20-1 | NA | CSARGAYEQYF
TRBV7-2 | NA | CASSLERGDFYEQYF
TRBV28 | TRBD2 | CASSALAVSTDTPYF
TRBV5-6 | NA | CAVTLGRNEQFF
TRBV9 | TRBD2 | CASSVEGGSYADTQYF
TRBV18 | NA | CASSPASFNEQYF
TRBV4-3 | TRBD1 | CASSQEWTGGYNEQFF
TRBV4-1 | NA | CASSQDGSLRDTQYF
TRBV12-5 | NA | CASGEGRGTEAFF
TRBV5-1 | TRBD1 | CASSMDRYEQYF
TRBV2 | NA | CASSDVRAGANVLTF
TRBV4-3 | NA | CASSLEYPYNEQFF
TRBV7-9 | NA | CASSGQHTGRRLYEQYF
TRBV20-1 | NA | CSAEELGFRGYTF
TRBV28 | TRBD1 | CASRHDRDQADEQYF
TRBV7-2 | TRBD1 | CASTPSVDRATEAFF
TRBV29-1 | NA | CSVVSNTDTQYF
TRBV11-2 | NA | CASSYSSGYSYEQYF
TRBV6-5 | NA | CASSYWDRETQYF
TRBV3-1 | TRBD2 | CASSPPFWREFSDTQYF
TRBV13 | NA | CASSFRTRERTGELFF
TRBV4-1 | NA | CASSQVEGGVLANEKLFF
TRBV4-3 | NA | CANTQDRNTEAFF